What follows is one T cell receptor beta chain and its context. This clone has more than one count but fewer than ten. It lacks a known antigen. Base quality data are lacking; no much larger clone is found one base away. At one collaborating source in Seattle, patients were enrolled during active infection and were followed longitudinally through the course of disease. Collaborating institutions collected whole blood in K2EDTA tubes following their own protocols. Collaborator samples were shipped for TCRbeta analysis as frozen whole blood, isolated PBMCs, or DNA extracted from either sample type. TCRbeta CDR3 regions were amplified from genomic DNA by means of the immunoSEQ Assay, a bias-controlled multiplex PCR. Per the original workflow: Nucleated cell counts per sample were estimated from amplification of reference gene primers within the assay. Sequence reads were collapsed and filtered to measure the absolute abundance of every unique TCRbeta CDR3 rearrangement. For each sample, productive Simpson clonality was calculated as the square root of Simpson's diversity index across productive rearrangements. TCRdb holds this immuneACCESS table with in-frame rearrangements only. Some clones are missing; in checked studies, unresolved V genes explain under half, and the rest has no known cause. The D gene and trimming were derived from the DNA, and the V and J assignments and clone size from that table. The sample table records roughly 50,000 clones; more than 75% of these occur just once. The ten largest clones take up 2.6% of the sample.

The sample originates from a study of blood T cell repertoires in COVID-19 (dated by TCRdb to the early 2020s). About the full investigation: Collaborator samples came from the United States, Italy and Spain and covered acute and convalescent phases of COVID-19. The prospective study material was composed of cDNA or gDNA derived from T cells, B-cell-depleted T cells, or PBMCs. Deeply sampled blood TCRbeta repertoires from subjects exposed to, actively infected with, or recovered from COVID-19 were included in the dataset. The repertoires were released in a freely available public database meant as a resource for research on the immune response to SARS-CoV-2. The samples were drawn from the first 160 participants of the ongoing ImmuneRACE study and from 1,254 subjects provided by 6 global collaborators. A de-identified subject ID, COVID-19 status, age in years and sex were almost always included in the sample metadata. HLA class I and class II types, where available, came from metadata supplied by the sample provider rather than from assay-based typing.

Summary of the overall study and its limitations: The amount of clinical and demographic metadata varied by source and participant and was provided uncurated.

The germline V gene encodes CDR1 SNHLY and CDR2 FYNNEI. Trimming takes 7 bases from V and 6 bases from J, and the germline ends sit 18 bases apart. The CDR3, cysteine through phenylalanine, is 15 amino acids long. Only the CDR3 region is kept as DNA, spanning 45 bases read in frame from base 1. The chain employs TRBV2 and TRBJ1-4; matching of 6 bases hints at TRBD1 as the D gene. The clonotype originates from a woman over 75 with COVID-19, enrolled during active disease. Specimen: peripheral blood. Here the CDR3 is given as CASNLAGAGDEKLFF. Here is the DNA: TGTGCCAGCAACCTCGCAGGGGCCGGTGATGAAAAACTGTTTTTT.